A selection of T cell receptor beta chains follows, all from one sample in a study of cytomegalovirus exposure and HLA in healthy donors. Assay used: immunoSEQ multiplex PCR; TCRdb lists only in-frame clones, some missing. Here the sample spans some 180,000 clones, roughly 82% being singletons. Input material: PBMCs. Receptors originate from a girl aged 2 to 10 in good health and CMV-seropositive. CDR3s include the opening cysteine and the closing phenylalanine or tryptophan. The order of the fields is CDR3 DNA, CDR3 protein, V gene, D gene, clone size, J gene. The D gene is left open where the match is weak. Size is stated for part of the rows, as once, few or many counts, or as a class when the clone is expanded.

DNA: TGTGCCAGCTCACCGGGACTAGCGGACAATGAGCAGTTCTTC
CDR3: CASSPGLADNEQFF
V: TRBV18
D: TRBD2
size: .
J: TRBJ2-1

DNA: TGTGCCAGTAGTAAGGACAGGGTGTTTCAGCCCCAGCATTTT
CDR3: CASSKDRVFQPQHF
V: TRBV19
D: TRBD1
size: .
J: TRBJ1-5

DNA: TGTGCCAGTAGTATGGGGTGGGGCCGGAATAGCAATCAGCCCCAGCATTTT
CDR3: CASSMGWGRNSNQPQHF
V: TRBV19
D: .
size: .
J: TRBJ1-5

DNA: TGCGCCAGCAGCTTTACAGCACAAAGCACTGAAGCTTTCTTT
CDR3: CASSFTAQSTEAFF
V: TRBV5-1
D: .
size: few
J: TRBJ1-1

DNA: TGTGCCAGCAGTTCCCAGACAGGGATCACTGAAGCTTTCTTT
CDR3: CASSSQTGITEAFF
V: TRBV2
D: TRBD1
size: few
J: TRBJ1-1

DNA: TGCGCCAGCAGTGATGGGACAGGGGGTAGCACTGAAGCTTTCTTT
CDR3: CASSDGTGGSTEAFF
V: TRBV10-1
D: TRBD1
size: .
J: TRBJ1-1

DNA: TGTGCCAGCAGCTCCTTTCCAGGGCAAACCGGGGAGCTGTTTTTT
CDR3: CASSSFPGQTGELFF
V: TRBV7-2
D: .
size: .
J: TRBJ2-2

DNA: TGTGCCAATAAGGACTCCGCCTACGAGCAGTACTTC
CDR3: CANKDSAYEQYF
V: TRBV2
D: .
size: .
J: TRBJ2-7

DNA: TGTGCCAGTAGTCTACGAAGGGACAGGGGGCTGAGAGAGCAGTACTTC
CDR3: CASSLRRDRGLREQYF
V: TRBV19
D: TRBD1
size: once
J: TRBJ2-7

DNA: TGTGCCAGAGAACAGGGAGCCCCTGGCTACACCTTC
CDR3: CAREQGAPGYTF
V: TRBV2
D: .
size: .
J: TRBJ1-2

DNA: TGTGCCAGTAGTTTCCTTGTGGGGGCCAACGTCCTGACTTTC
CDR3: CASSFLVGANVLTF
V: TRBV19
D: .
size: .
J: TRBJ2-6

DNA: TGCGCCAGCAGCCAATTCAGGGATAGCAATCAGCCCCAGCATTTT
CDR3: CASSQFRDSNQPQHF
V: TRBV4-1
D: .
size: few
J: TRBJ1-5

DNA: TGTGCCAGCACCCCATCAGGGGGAAGCACAGATACGCAGTATTTT
CDR3: CASTPSGGSTDTQYF
V: TRBV6-5
D: TRBD1
size: .
J: TRBJ2-3

DNA: TGTGCCAGCAGCTTACGGGAAAATGAGCAGTACTTC
CDR3: CASSLRENEQYF
V: TRBV13
D: .
size: few
J: TRBJ2-5

DNA: TGTGCCTGGAAACCGGGACAGGGACTAAATGAAAAACTGTTTTTT
CDR3: CAWKPGQGLNEKLFF
V: TRBV30
D: TRBD1
size: .
J: TRBJ1-4

DNA: TGTGCCAGCAGCCAATTACTAGCGGCCAATGAGCAGTTCTTC
CDR3: CASSQLLAANEQFF
V: TRBV14
D: TRBD2
size: .
J: TRBJ2-1

DNA: TGTGCCAGCAGCCGGGGGGTCGGGACAGTCTTCTCCTACGAGCAGTACTTC
CDR3: CASSRGVGTVFSYEQYF
V: TRBV4-2
D: .
size: .
J: TRBJ2-7

DNA: TGCAGCGTTGTTCCCCTAGCGAACACCGGGGAGCTGTTTTTT
CDR3: CSVVPLANTGELFF
V: TRBV29-1
D: .
size: .
J: TRBJ2-2

DNA: TGTGCCAGCAGTGCGGGGACTAGCGGGAGCCACGAGCAGTACTTC
CDR3: CASSAGTSGSHEQYF
V: TRBV6-1
D: TRBD2
size: .
J: TRBJ2-7

DNA: TGTGCCAGCAGCTTAGGGGAGGATACGCAGTATTTT
CDR3: CASSLGEDTQYF
V: TRBV7-6
D: .
size: .
J: TRBJ2-3

DNA: TGTGCCAGCAGCACCGGGACAGCCAAAGCTTTCTTT
CDR3: CASSTGTAKAFF
V: TRBV7-8
D: TRBD1
size: .
J: TRBJ1-1

DNA: TGTGCCAGCAGTTATCGGAGGGGTACTTCTGGAAACACCATATATTTT
CDR3: CASSYRRGTSGNTIYF
V: TRBV6-6
D: .
size: .
J: TRBJ1-3

DNA: TGTGCCAGTAGTATAGGCGCAGGCGCCACAGATACGCAGTATTTT
CDR3: CASSIGAGATDTQYF
V: TRBV19
D: .
size: .
J: TRBJ2-3

DNA: TGTGCCAGCAGCCCTCAGGGCTATGGCTACACCTTC
CDR3: CASSPQGYGYTF
V: TRBV7-2
D: .
size: .
J: TRBJ1-2

DNA: TGCGCCAGCAGCCAAGAGGACAGGGGGCGATTCGATGAGCAGTTCTTC
CDR3: CASSQEDRGRFDEQFF
V: TRBV4-1
D: TRBD1
size: .
J: TRBJ2-1

DNA: TGTGCCAGCACCCTGACCCCAAGGGGTTCACCCCTCCACTTT
CDR3: CASTLTPRGSPLHF
V: TRBV6-9
D: .
size: once
J: TRBJ1-6

DNA: TGCGCCAGCAGGGGGGGTACTGGGGCCAACGTCCTGACTTTC
CDR3: CASRGGTGANVLTF
V: TRBV5-1
D: .
size: .
J: TRBJ2-6

DNA: TGTGCCAGCAGTTTGAGTAGCGGGAGAATCAGCAATGAGCAGTTCTTC
CDR3: CASSLSSGRISNEQFF
V: TRBV28
D: TRBD2
size: once
J: TRBJ2-1

DNA: TGTGCCAGCAGTGAATATTTCCCCCACAGGGGGCAGGTCTACGAGCAGTACTTC
CDR3: CASSEYFPHRGQVYEQYF
V: TRBV25-1
D: TRBD1
size: .
J: TRBJ2-7

DNA: TGTGCCAGCAGCCAAGCTTACGGGACAGGGCTAGAAAGCTATGGCTACACCTTC
CDR3: CASSQAYGTGLESYGYTF
V: TRBV14
D: TRBD1
size: .
J: TRBJ1-2

DNA: TGCGCCAGCAGTCGGGACAGTCCCAATGAGCAGTTCTTC
CDR3: CASSRDSPNEQFF
V: TRBV5-1
D: TRBD1
size: once
J: TRBJ2-1

DNA: TGTGCCAGCAGTGGATCACAGGGGGGTAACTATGGCTACACCTTC
CDR3: CASSGSQGGNYGYTF
V: TRBV27
D: TRBD1
size: .
J: TRBJ1-2

DNA: TGTGCCAGCTCACCGGGGGTGCGGGAGAACTACGAGCAGTACTTC
CDR3: CASSPGVRENYEQYF
V: TRBV18
D: TRBD2
size: .
J: TRBJ2-7

DNA: TGTGCCAGCAGTGAGTTGACAGGGCGCGGAACTGAAGCTTTCTTT
CDR3: CASSELTGRGTEAFF
V: TRBV25-1
D: TRBD1
size: .
J: TRBJ1-1

DNA: TGTGCCAGCTCAGGTATACCGGGACAGAGGAACACTGAAGCTTTCTTT
CDR3: CASSGIPGQRNTEAFF
V: TRBV18
D: TRBD1
size: .
J: TRBJ1-1

DNA: TGTGCCAGCAGCGCGGGACAGGCGAACACTGAAGCTTTCTTT
CDR3: CASSAGQANTEAFF
V: TRBV9
D: TRBD1
size: .
J: TRBJ1-1

DNA: TGTGCCAGCAGCTTAACGACGGAGCGGGCCTACGAGCAGTACTTC
CDR3: CASSLTTERAYEQYF
V: TRBV13
D: .
size: .
J: TRBJ2-7

DNA: TGTGCCAGCAGACCTACAGTGAACACTGAAGCTTTCTTT
CDR3: CASRPTVNTEAFF
V: TRBV2
D: .
size: once
J: TRBJ1-1

DNA: TGTGCTAGTGGCCCCCGGACAGGGGGCGCGGACTCTGGAAACACCATATATTTT
CDR3: CASGPRTGGADSGNTIYF
V: TRBV12-5
D: TRBD1
size: .
J: TRBJ1-3

DNA: TGTGCCAGCGGAAGCGGGCCCACAGATACGCAGTATTTT
CDR3: CASGSGPTDTQYF
V: TRBV7-3
D: .
size: .
J: TRBJ2-3

DNA: TGTGCCAGTAGTTCAGGGTACTATGGCTACACCTTC
CDR3: CASSSGYYGYTF
V: TRBV19
D: .
size: .
J: TRBJ1-2

DNA: TGTGCCAGCTTCTTTCAGGGATCTCCAGGTACAGATACGCAGTATTTT
CDR3: CASFFQGSPGTDTQYF
V: TRBV4-2
D: .
size: .
J: TRBJ2-3

DNA: TGTGCCAGCAGTGGACTTGACTCCTACAATGAGCAGTTCTTC
CDR3: CASSGLDSYNEQFF
V: TRBV25-1
D: .
size: .
J: TRBJ2-1

DNA: TGCGCCAGCAGCTGGAACGGGGGAAACACCATATATTTT
CDR3: CASSWNGGNTIYF
V: TRBV5-1
D: .
size: .
J: TRBJ1-3

DNA: TGCAGCGTTGAAGACCCAGGGGTGGATGAAGCTTTCTTT
CDR3: CSVEDPGVDEAFF
V: TRBV29-1
D: .
size: .
J: TRBJ1-1

DNA: TGTGCCAGCAGCCCCACCCCAACAGGGAGCGGGACCCAGTACTTC
CDR3: CASSPTPTGSGTQYF
V: TRBV7-9
D: .
size: .
J: TRBJ2-5

DNA: TGTGCCAGCAGTGTACGCCGACAGGGGGGCTACGAGCAGTACTTC
CDR3: CASSVRRQGGYEQYF
V: TRBV6-1
D: TRBD1
size: .
J: TRBJ2-7